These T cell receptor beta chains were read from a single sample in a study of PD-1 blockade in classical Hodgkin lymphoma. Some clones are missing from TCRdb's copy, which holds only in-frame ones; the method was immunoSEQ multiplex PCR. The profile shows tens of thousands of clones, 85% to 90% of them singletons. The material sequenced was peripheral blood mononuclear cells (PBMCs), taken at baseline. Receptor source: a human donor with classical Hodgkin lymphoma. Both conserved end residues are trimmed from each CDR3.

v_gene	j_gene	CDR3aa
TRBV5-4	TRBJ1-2	ASSFEGVLANYGYT
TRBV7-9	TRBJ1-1	ASRITEAF
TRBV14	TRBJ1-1	ASSPATGRKGTEAF
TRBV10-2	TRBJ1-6	ASKGLRSSYNSPLH
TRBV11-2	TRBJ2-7	ASSNTGYEQY
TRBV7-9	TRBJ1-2	ASSSAGVIKANYGYT
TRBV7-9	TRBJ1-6	ASSSHDLQGTRSPLH
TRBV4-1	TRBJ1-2	ASSPQGVPYGYT
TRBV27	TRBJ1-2	ASSVNRGGVYGYT
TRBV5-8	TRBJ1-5	ASSLVRASNQPQH
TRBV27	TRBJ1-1	ASSQLGSLGLNTEAF
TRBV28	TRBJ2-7	ASSLGLPLRDLSYEQY
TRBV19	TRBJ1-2	ASSDLGQLRGYT
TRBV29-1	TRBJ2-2	SVEDRIRAGVGLF
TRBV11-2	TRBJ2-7	ASSRSDSSSYEQY
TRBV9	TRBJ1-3	ASSFGPTVDGNTIY
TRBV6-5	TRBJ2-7	ASTRAGYEQY
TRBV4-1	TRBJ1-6	ASSLEARDRGKPPLH
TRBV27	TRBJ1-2	ASSLKRPGGFYGYT
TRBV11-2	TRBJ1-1	ASSLVQFGLGTEAF
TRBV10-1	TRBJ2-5	ASSDQGPGAQY
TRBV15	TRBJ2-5	ATSREGKETQY
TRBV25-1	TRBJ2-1	ASGGGNNEQF
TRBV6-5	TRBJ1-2	ASSPTPRGSGYT
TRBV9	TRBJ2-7	ASSGGLPGPYEQY
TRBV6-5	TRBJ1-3	ASRSPGEGGNTIY
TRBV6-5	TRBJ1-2	ASGEPLLTS
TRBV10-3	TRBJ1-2	AIRQQSPDSYGYT
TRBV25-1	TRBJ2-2	ASSDSGELF
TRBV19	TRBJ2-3	ASSITLGLAGGDTQY
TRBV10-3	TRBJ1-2	AISRQVASPGYT
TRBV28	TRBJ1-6	ASSVRLGLGYNSPLH
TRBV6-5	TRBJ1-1	ASRRQGVNTEAF
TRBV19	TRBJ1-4	ASSATVVLF
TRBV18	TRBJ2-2	ASSGQMNTGELF